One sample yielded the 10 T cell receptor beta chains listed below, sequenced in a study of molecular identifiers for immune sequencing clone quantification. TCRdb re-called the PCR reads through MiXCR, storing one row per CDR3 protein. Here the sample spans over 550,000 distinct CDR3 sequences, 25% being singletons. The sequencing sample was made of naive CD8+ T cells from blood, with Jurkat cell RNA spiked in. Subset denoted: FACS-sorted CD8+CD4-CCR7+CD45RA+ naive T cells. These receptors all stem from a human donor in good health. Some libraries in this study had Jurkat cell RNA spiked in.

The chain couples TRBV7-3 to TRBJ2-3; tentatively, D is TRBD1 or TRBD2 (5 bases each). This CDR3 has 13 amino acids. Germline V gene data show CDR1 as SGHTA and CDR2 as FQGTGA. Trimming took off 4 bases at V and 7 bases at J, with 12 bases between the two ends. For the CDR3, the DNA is TGTGCCAGCAGCTCTGGCAGGGAGTATACGCAGTATTTT. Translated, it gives CASSSGREYTQYF.

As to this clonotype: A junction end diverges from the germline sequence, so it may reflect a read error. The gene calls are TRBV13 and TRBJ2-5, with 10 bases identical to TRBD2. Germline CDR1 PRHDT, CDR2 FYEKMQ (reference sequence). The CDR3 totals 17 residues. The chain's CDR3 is CVSSLAVGLAEKETQYF. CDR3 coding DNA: TGTGTCAGCAGCTTAGCGGTAGGACTAGCGGAGAAAGAGACCCAGTACTTC.

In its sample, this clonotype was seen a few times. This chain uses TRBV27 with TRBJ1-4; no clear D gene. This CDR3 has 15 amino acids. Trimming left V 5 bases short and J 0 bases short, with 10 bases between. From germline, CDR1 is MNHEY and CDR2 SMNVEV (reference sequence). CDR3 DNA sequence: TGTGCCAGCAGTCTGGACGGGCCAACTAATGAAAAACTGTTTTTT. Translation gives CASSLDGPTNEKLFF.

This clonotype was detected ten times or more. CDR3 bases: TGCAGCGTTGAGCCAATCCCCGGGGAGCTGTTTTTT. Protein: CSVEPIPGELFF. The chain carries TRBV29-1 and TRBJ2-2, with D unclear. CDR3 length: 12 amino acids. Trimming removed 3 bases at V and 6 bases at J, with 8 bases between. Germline CDR1 reads SQVTM; CDR2 reads ANQGSEA.

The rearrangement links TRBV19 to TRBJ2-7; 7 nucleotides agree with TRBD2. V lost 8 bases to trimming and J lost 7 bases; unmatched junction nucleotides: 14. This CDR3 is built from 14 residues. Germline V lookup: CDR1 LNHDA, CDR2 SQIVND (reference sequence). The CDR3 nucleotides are TGTGCCAGTGGTTGGGCAGGGAGGGAGGAGGAGCAGTACTTC. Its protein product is CASGWAGREEEQYF.

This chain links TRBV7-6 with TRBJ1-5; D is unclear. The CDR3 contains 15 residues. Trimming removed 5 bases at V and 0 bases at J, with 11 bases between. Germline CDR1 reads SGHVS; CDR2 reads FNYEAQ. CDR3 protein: CASSLNPGSNQPQHF. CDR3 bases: TGTGCCAGCAGCCTGAACCCAGGTAGCAATCAGCCCCAGCATTTT.

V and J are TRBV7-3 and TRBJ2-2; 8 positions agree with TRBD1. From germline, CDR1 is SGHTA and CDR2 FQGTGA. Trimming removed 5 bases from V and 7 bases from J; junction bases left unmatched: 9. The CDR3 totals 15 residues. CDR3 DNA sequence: TGTGCCAGCAGCGTAATCCAGGGGGCCATCGGGGAGCTGTTTTTT. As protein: CASSVIQGAIGELFF.

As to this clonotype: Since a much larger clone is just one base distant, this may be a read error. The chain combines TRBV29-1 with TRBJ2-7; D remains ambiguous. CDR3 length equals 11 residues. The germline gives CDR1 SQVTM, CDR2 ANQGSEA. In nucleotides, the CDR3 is TGCAGCGTTGAGCGAGACGGCGAGCAGCACTTC. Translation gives CSVERDGEQHF.

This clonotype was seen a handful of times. This chain's CDR3 is CASSERISYNSPLHF. The DNA of the CDR3 is TGCGCCAGCAGTGAACGGATCTCCTATAATTCACCCCTCCACTTT. The chain carries TRBV10-2 and TRBJ1-6, with D hard to call. Germline V gene data show CDR1 as WSHSY and CDR2 as SAAADI. This CDR3 contains 15 residues. Trimming took off 3 bases at V and 0 bases at J, with 6 bases between the two ends.

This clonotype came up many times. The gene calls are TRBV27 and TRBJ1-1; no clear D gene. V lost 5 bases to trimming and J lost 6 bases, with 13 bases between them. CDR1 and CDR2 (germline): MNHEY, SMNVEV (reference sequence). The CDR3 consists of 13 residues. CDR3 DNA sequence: TGTGCCAGCAGTCCGACGGGAGGACCTGAAGCTTTCTTT. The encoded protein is CASSPTGGPEAFF.